Below are 27 T cell receptor beta chains sequenced from a single sample in a study of cytomegalovirus exposure and HLA in healthy donors (dated by TCRdb to the late 2010s). Libraries were constructed by the immunoSEQ multiplex PCR assay. The multiplex PCR relied on a mix of 60 forward primers for TCR Vbeta segments and 13 reverse primers for TCR Jbeta segments. TCRdb took over this immuneACCESS table, retaining in-frame rearrangements with V and J assigned. Such tables are incomplete; in checked studies, under half of the missing clones stem from an unresolved V gene, and the remainder is unexplained. This sample is represented by about 160,000 clones; around 80% of them were singletons. The top ten constitute approximately 8% of the sample. The sequencing input was PBMCs. Every receptor here comes from a male donor in good health and CMV-seropositive.

V gene TRBV27 combines with J gene TRBJ1-1; perhaps TRBD1 as D (5 bases). Germline loops: CDR1 MNHEY, CDR2 SMNVEV (reference sequence). The ends were cut back, 6 bases at V and 10 bases at J, with 15 bases in the middle. The CDR3 has 12 residues. The CDR3 is CASRPDSRRAFF. CDR3 in DNA: TGTGCCAGCAGACCCGACAGTAGGAGAGCTTTCTTT.

CDR3 DNA: TGTGCCAGCAGCCCCAGGGGGGAGACCCAGTACTTC. Its translation: CASSPRGETQYF. The V call is TRBV5-5, the J call TRBJ2-5; 7 bases map to TRBD1. The germline V gene has CDR1 SGHKS and CDR2 YYEKEE (reference sequence). The V and J ends lost 4 bases and 5 bases, in that order; junction bases with no gene match: 2. The length of the CDR3 is 12 residues.

For this clone: Other DNA sequences of this sample code for an identical CDR3. This chain joins TRBV5-4 and TRBJ1-2; D ambiguous. V lost 0 bases to trimming and J lost 8 bases, with 11 bases between them. The CDR3 covers 13 residues. Germline V CDR1 and CDR2: SGHNT, YYREEE (reference sequence). The CDR3 bases are TGTGCCAGCAGCTTGGGGGGAGGGTACGGCTACACCTTC. Protein product: CASSLGGGYGYTF.

This clone has only a few counts. The gene calls are TRBV29-1 and TRBJ1-2; maybe TRBD1 (5 bases). Germline values: CDR1 SQVTM, CDR2 ANQGSEA. CDR3 size: 12 residues. The V gene lost 7 bases and the J gene lost 4 bases, with 13 bases spanning the gap. In DNA, the CDR3 is TGCAGCGCCGACAGCCTCGTCTATGGCTACACCTTC. Protein sequence: CSADSLVYGYTF.

The V and J genes are TRBV30 and TRBJ1-3; possible D gene TRBD1, 5 bases. The CDR3 totals 13 residues. The V end was cut by 5 bases, the J end by 2 bases, with 10 bases between. CDR1 is GTSNPN and CDR2 is SVGIG in the germline V gene (reference sequence). The CDR3 DNA reads as TGTGCCTGGCGACCGGGGGCTGGAAACACCATATATTTT. It encodes CAWRPGAGNTIYF.

The CDR3 DNA follows: TGCGCCAGCAGCCCCGGGGAGGCGGAGTTGCAGTTCTTC. Residues: CASSPGEAELQFF. V gene TRBV5-1 combines with J gene TRBJ2-1, with D tentatively TRBD2 (6 bases). Germline V gene sequence: CDR1 SGHRS, CDR2 YFSETQ. This CDR3 has 13 residues. The V end lost 4 bases, the J end lost 12 bases, and 17 bases lay between the germline ends.

The chain joins TRBV9 to TRBJ2-1; TRBD2 agrees at 7 bases. Germline CDR1 and CDR2: SGDLS and YYNGEE. This CDR3 is built from 17 residues. The ends lost 3 bases at V and 4 bases at J; junction bases unmatched: 13. CDR3 sequence (DNA): TGTGCCAGCAGCGCATTCCGGTCGGGAGGACCATACAATGAGCAGTTCTTC. Protein: CASSAFRSGGPYNEQFF.

V gene TRBV7-9 combines with J gene TRBJ1-3; D is undetermined. Germline V gene data show CDR1 as SEHNR and CDR2 as FQNEAQ (reference sequence). The CDR3 consists of 12 residues. V lost 5 bases to trimming and J lost 4 bases, with 6 bases between them. The CDR3 region is CASSPTGNTIYF. DNA for the CDR3: TGTGCCAGCAGCCCCACAGGAAACACCATATATTTT.

The CDR3 reads CASSVNRFTEKLFF. The CDR3 DNA sequence: TGTGCCAGTAGTGTAAACAGGTTTACTGAAAAACTGTTTTTT. V usage is TRBV19 and J usage is TRBJ1-4, with a weak D call TRBD1 (5 bases). The CDR3 consists of 14 residues. The germline gives CDR1 LNHDA, CDR2 SQIVND (reference sequence). The V gene lost 5 bases and the J gene lost 7 bases, with 14 bases spanning the gap.

The V gene is TRBV2, the J gene TRBJ1-2; a weak D match, TRBD1 (5 bases). V gave up 6 bases and J gave up 7 bases, with 15 bases separating them. CDR1 is SNHLY, CDR2 FYNNEI, per germline. This CDR3 contains 13 residues. As DNA, the CDR3 is TGTGCCAGCAGCCCAGGGCAGGGCTCTGGCTACACCTTC. Its translation is CASSPGQGSGYTF.

A word on this clone: Its ends do not fully match the called genes, so a read error is possible. This chain connects TRBV6-5 to TRBJ1-1, with D possibly being TRBD1 (5 bases). The CDR3 runs to 12 residues. From germline, CDR1 is MNHEY and CDR2 SVGAGI. Written as DNA, the CDR3 is TGTGCCATCAGTCAGGGGAACACTGAAGCTTTCTTT. Translated: CAISQGNTEAFF.

The chain is built from TRBV2 and TRBJ1-4; the D is unclear. The V end was cut by 7 bases, the J end by 3 bases, with 15 bases between. The CDR3 spans 15 residues. Germline assignment: CDR1 SNHLY and CDR2 FYNNEI. CDR3 DNA sequence: TGTGCCAGCATACTCGAGGGTCAGGCTAATGAAAAACTGTTTTTT. Translated: CASILEGQANEKLFF.

The rearrangement uses TRBV10-3 and TRBJ2-3; TRBD2 aligns across 13 bases. Germline V lookup: CDR1 ENHRY, CDR2 SYGVKD. CDR3 length equals 17 residues. The V segment lost 6 bases and the J segment 4 bases; nucleotides outside the gene matches: 10. The CDR3 DNA follows: TGTGCCATCAGGGGAGGGACTAGCGGGACTGGCGCAGATACGCAGTATTTT. It specifies CAIRGGTSGTGADTQYF.

The chain recombines TRBV7-2 with TRBJ2-5, with TRBD2 identical over 8 bases. Germline V gene lookup returns CDR1 SGHTA and CDR2 FQGNSA. Trimming removed 1 base from V and 5 bases from J; junction bases left unmatched: 15. The CDR3 has 18 amino acids. The CDR3 here is CASSLVVFAERGGETQYF. CDR3 in DNA: TGTGCCAGCAGCTTAGTAGTATTCGCGGAACGGGGGGGGGAGACCCAGTACTTC.

This clone was observed a single time. V usage is TRBV12-5 and J usage is TRBJ1-1; weak D call: TRBD1 (5 bases). Germline values: CDR1 LGHNT, CDR2 FRNRAP. The CDR3 totals 13 residues. Trimming took 7 bases from V and 4 from J, leaving 13 bases between them. CDR3 nucleotides: TGTGCTAGTGCATGGGGGGGGAGCACTGAAGCTTTCTTT. Translated, it gives CASAWGGSTEAFF.

This clone is a singleton in its sample. The chain is built from TRBV11-2 and TRBJ1-4; TRBD1 agrees at 11 bases. The ends lost 5 bases at V and 10 bases at J; junction bases unmatched: 6. CDR1 and CDR2 (germline): SGHAT, FQNNGV. This CDR3 region has 14 residues. The CDR3 coding sequence is TGTGCCAGCAGCCCAGGGACAGGGGGTCGAAAACTGTTTTTT. Its protein product is CASSPGTGGRKLFF.

The V and J genes are TRBV5-8 and TRBJ2-3; D possibly corresponds to TRBD1 (5 bases). CDR1 is SGHTS, CDR2 YDEGEE, per germline. The CDR3 has 17 residues. Trimming removed 0 bases at V and 2 bases at J, with 16 bases between. In DNA, the CDR3 is TGTGCCAGCAGCTTGGCCAGGGCCCCTCTTGTCACAGATACGCAGTATTTT. This gives the protein CASSLARAPLVTDTQYF.

The chain is built from TRBV6-1 and TRBJ2-6, with 7 bases that match TRBD1. Germline values: CDR1 MNHNS, CDR2 SASEGT. The CDR3 has 15 amino acids. V gave up 11 bases and J gave up 0 bases; unmatched junction bases: 7. The CDR3 here is CAGDSATSGANVLTF. The CDR3 coding sequence is TGTGCCGGGGACAGTGCAACCTCTGGGGCCAACGTCCTGACTTTC.

This chain uses TRBV28 with TRBJ1-1, with 7 bases fitting TRBD1. The CDR3 has 15 amino acids. In germline, CDR1 is MDHEN, CDR2 SYDVKM. The V gene end was trimmed by 5 bases and the J gene end by 1 base; junction bases not matched to a gene: 7. The CDR3 DNA is TGTGCCAGCAGTAAACAGGGGTTAGGGAACACTGAAGCTTTCTTT. This codes for CASSKQGLGNTEAFF.

The chain carries TRBV29-1 and TRBJ2-1; D is uncertain. The CDR3 sequence is 17 residues long. The V gene's germline CDR1 is SQVTM and CDR2 ANQGSEA. V gave up 3 bases and J gave up 2 bases, with 20 bases separating them. DNA of the CDR3: TGCAGCGTTGACTTGGCGGAGTCTTCTGTTGCCTACAATGAGCAGTTCTTC. This sequence encodes CSVDLAESSVAYNEQFF.

V is TRBV2 and J is TRBJ2-2, with 9 bases matching TRBD2. CDR3 length: 16 residues. Germline V CDR1 and CDR2: SNHLY, FYNNEI. Trimming at V came to 5 bases and at J to 4 bases, leaving 8 bases not matched to a gene. The CDR3 DNA reads TGTGCCAGCAGTTTTTTAGCGGGAGTGGCCACCGGGGAGCTGTTTTTT. Protein sequence: CASSFLAGVATGELFF.

This rearrangement joins TRBV27 to TRBJ2-1; D is uncertain. Trimming pared 6 bases from V and 0 bases from J, leaving 6 bases between. This CDR3 region has 13 residues. The germline V gene encodes CDR1 MNHEY and CDR2 SMNVEV (reference sequence). Here the CDR3 reads CASSRGSYNEQFF. CDR3 coding DNA: TGTGCCAGCAGCCGAGGCTCCTACAATGAGCAGTTCTTC.

The gene calls are TRBV6-1 and TRBJ2-5, with 9 bases lining up with TRBD1. The J call may be faulty, since TRBJ2-7 better matches the DNA end. Germline CDR1 reads MNHNS; CDR2 reads SASEGT. This CDR3 is 14 amino acids long. The CDR3: CASSGGTGLNEQYF. The CDR3 DNA reads TGTGCCAGCAGTGGAGGGACAGGGCTCAACGAGCAGTACTTC.

A single count supports this clone. V and J are TRBV27 and TRBJ1-2; D is ambiguous. Trimming shortened V by 0 bases and J by 1 base, and 12 bases separated the two germline ends. The CDR3 contains 16 residues. CDR1 and CDR2 (germline): MNHEY, SMNVEV (reference sequence). The CDR3 sequence: CASSLSNANSNYGYTF. The DNA of the CDR3 is TGTGCCAGCAGTTTATCGAATGCTAACAGTAACTATGGCTACACCTTC.

A few counts support this clone. The V gene is TRBV11-2, the J gene TRBJ1-3, with TRBD1 as a possible D gene (5 bases). Germline lookup yields CDR1 SGHAT and CDR2 FQNNGV. The V end was cut by 6 bases, the J end by 2 bases, with 14 bases between. CDR3 length: 15 amino acids. CDR3 nucleotide sequence: TGTGCCAGCAGACTAGGACGGGGGACTGGAAACACCATATATTTT. It translates to CASRLGRGTGNTIYF.

The rearrangement joins TRBV14 to TRBJ1-4; 8 nucleotides agree with TRBD1. This CDR3 region has 15 residues. Trimming at V came to 0 bases and at J to 7 bases, leaving 4 bases not matched to a gene. The germline gives CDR1 SGHDN, CDR2 FVKESK. The CDR3 nucleotides are TGTGCCAGCAGCCAAGATCCCAGGGGGCCTGAAAAACTGTTTTTT. It codes for CASSQDPRGPEKLFF.

V and J are TRBV11-2 and TRBJ2-7; tentatively, D is TRBD1 (5 bases). The CDR3 length is 15 residues. Deletions cut 1 base from V and 4 bases from J, with 14 bases between. CDR1 and CDR2 (germline): SGHAT, FQNNGV. Here the CDR3 reads CASSLVGQGVYEQYF. The CDR3 DNA reads as TGTGCCAGCAGCTTAGTCGGTCAGGGTGTTTACGAGCAGTACTTC.